Listed here are 15 T cell receptor beta chains from one sample, sequenced in a study of cytomegalovirus exposure and HLA in healthy donors. 60 Vbeta and 13 Jbeta primers were used in PCR. The repertoire was sequenced with immunoSEQ multiplex PCR; TCRdb's copy has only in-frame clones and lacks some. In the table there are 90,000 to 150,000 clones, 78% of which are singletons. The material sequenced was PBMCs. The receptors come from a woman in her twenties or thirties in good health and CMV-seropositive.

This chain uses TRBV6-1 with TRBJ2-7; D ambiguous. The V gene's germline CDR1 is MNHNS and CDR2 SASEGT. This CDR3 region has 11 residues. Trimming removed 2 bases from V and 3 bases from J, with 2 bases in between. CDR3 in amino acids: CASSELYEQYF. The CDR3 nucleotides read TGTGCCAGCAGTGAACTCTACGAGCAGTACTTC.

The chain has TRBV7-3 and TRBJ2-1; 9 bases are shared with TRBD2. Unmatched junction bases numbered 6, after V lost 2 bases and J lost 4 bases. Germline V lookup: CDR1 SGHTA, CDR2 FQGTGA. CDR3 length equals 16 residues. CDR3 sequence: CASSLVSGGNYNEQFF. The CDR3 nucleotides read TGTGCCAGCAGCTTAGTTAGCGGGGGAAATTACAATGAGCAGTTCTTC.

There are a few counts of this clone. This rearrangement joins TRBV5-1 to TRBJ2-5; D call uncertain. CDR3 length: 13 amino acids. Germline V gene lookup returns CDR1 SGHRS and CDR2 YFSETQ. Trimming took 4 bases from V and 0 from J, leaving 7 bases between them. CDR3 DNA: TGCGCCAGCAGCCCTGTAAACCAAGAGACCCAGTACTTC. It encodes CASSPVNQETQYF.

This clone has only one observation. The chain carries TRBV6-1 and TRBJ2-7; D possibly corresponds to TRBD1 (5 bases). Germline loops: CDR1 MNHNS, CDR2 SASEGT. This CDR3 has 14 residues. The germline V and J ends were trimmed by 4 bases and 4 bases, with 14 bases remaining between them. The CDR3: CASSAATAHYEQYF. CDR3 nucleotide sequence: TGTGCCAGCAGTGCGGCGACAGCTCATTACGAGCAGTACTTC.

V usage is TRBV4-2 and J usage is TRBJ2-3, with TRBD2 as a possible D gene (5 bases). This CDR3 spans 17 amino acids. V was cut by 0 bases and J by 2 bases, with 15 bases left in between. The germline gives CDR1 LGHNA, CDR2 YNFKEQ. This CDR3 is CASSQDRGRVYTDTQYF. DNA for the CDR3: TGTGCCAGCAGCCAAGATCGGGGTCGTGTGTACACAGATACGCAGTATTTT.

This clone came up a few times. This rearrangement joins TRBV30 to TRBJ1-2, with a tentative D call TRBD1 (5 bases). Trimming left V 0 bases short and J 0 bases short, with 11 bases between. Germline CDR1 GTSNPN, CDR2 SVGIG (reference sequence). The CDR3 is 15 amino acids. Written as DNA, the CDR3 is TGTGCCTGGAGTGTTCAGGGAGGGGCTAACTATGGCTACACCTTC. This encodes CAWSVQGGANYGYTF.

This chain connects TRBV7-2 to TRBJ2-3; D perhaps matches TRBD2 (7 bases). Germline V gives CDR1 SGHTA, CDR2 FQGNSA. V lost 0 bases to trimming and J lost 4 bases, with 11 bases between them. The CDR3 covers 15 residues. As DNA, the CDR3 is TGTGCCAGCAGCTTAGCGGGGGGGCACCCAGATACGCAGTATTTT. This sequence encodes CASSLAGGHPDTQYF.

The chain uses TRBV13 and TRBJ1-1; D is undetermined. CDR1 is PRHDT and CDR2 is FYEKMQ in the germline V gene (reference sequence). The V end lost 6 bases, the J end lost 0 bases, and 17 bases lay between the germline ends. CDR3 length equals 16 residues. DNA for the CDR3: TGTGCCAGCAGTCCCACGTCATCCCTATTGAACACTGAAGCTTTCTTT. This translates into CASSPTSSLLNTEAFF. The variable domain in full, completed from reference TRBV13 and TRBJ1-1, reads AAGVIQSPRHLIKEKRETATLKCYPIPRHDTVYWYQQGPGQDPQFLISFYEKMQSDKGSIPDRFSAQQFSDYHSELNMSSLELGDSALYFCASSPTSSLLNTEAFFGQGTRLTVV.

The chain recombines TRBV29-1 with TRBJ2-3; no firm D call. This CDR3 is 16 amino acids long. V was clipped by 7 bases and J by 0 bases, with 20 bases between them. CDR1 and CDR2 from the germline V gene are SQVTM and ANQGSEA. Here the CDR3 reads CSAKGVGSSSTDTQYF. In nucleotides, the CDR3 is TGCAGCGCGAAAGGAGTAGGATCTTCTAGCACAGATACGCAGTATTTT.

The chain couples TRBV7-9 to TRBJ2-7, with TRBD2 matching over 8 bases. This CDR3 spans 15 amino acids. Per germline, CDR1 SEHNR and CDR2 FQNEAQ (reference sequence). V shed 4 bases and J 3 bases; nucleotides not matched to a gene: 8. CDR3 loop: CASSYREGSGYEQYF. CDR3 nucleotide sequence: TGTGCCAGCAGCTACCGGGAGGGCTCCGGCTACGAGCAGTACTTC.

This clone was found a few times. This chain joins TRBV7-9 and TRBJ1-6, with 8 bases matching TRBD1. Germline lookup yields CDR1 SEHNR and CDR2 FQNEAQ (reference sequence). The CDR3 runs to 14 residues. With V trimmed by 5 bases and J by 8 bases, 5 bases remained unmatched. This chain's CDR3 is CASSLGQGDSPLHF. The CDR3 DNA follows: TGTGCCAGCAGCCTTGGACAGGGTGATTCACCCCTCCACTTT.

Here the CDR3 DNA reads TGTGCCTGGAGGCCGGGTTGGGGACAGCGAAACACCATATATTTT. It translates to CAWRPGWGQRNTIYF. This rearrangement joins TRBV30 to TRBJ1-3; 7 positions match TRBD1. Losses at the gene ends were 3 bases for V and 5 bases for J; bases not matched to a gene: 10. The CDR3 loop spans 15 amino acids. The germline V gene has CDR1 GTSNPN and CDR2 SVGIG (reference sequence).

The gene calls are TRBV11-2 and TRBJ2-3; 9 bases are a match to TRBD2. CDR3 length: 19 residues. The germline V gene has CDR1 SGHAT and CDR2 FQNNGV. V gave up 5 bases and J gave up 1 base; unmatched junction bases: 16. CDR3 sequence reads: CASSPATAGGRWGTDTQYF. CDR3 nucleotides: TGTGCCAGCAGCCCCGCCACCGCGGGGGGGCGATGGGGCACAGATACGCAGTATTTT.

This clone was seen a few times. The chain carries TRBV28 and TRBJ2-2, with 8 bases fitting TRBD2. The CDR3 covers 15 residues. Germline CDR1 and CDR2: MDHEN and SYDVKM. The J segment lost 6 bases and the V segment lost 6 bases, leaving 9 bases of the junction unmatched. CDR3 nucleotide sequence: TGTGCCAGCAGCCCTGGACTAGCTGGATCCGGGGAGCTGTTTTTT. Translated, it gives CASSPGLAGSGELFF.

The chain couples TRBV7-6 to TRBJ1-4, with unresolved D. Trimming removed 3 bases at V and 13 bases at J, with 15 bases between. This CDR3 region has 13 residues. The germline V gene has CDR1 SGHVS and CDR2 FNYEAQ. This chain's CDR3 is CASSLSGSTILFF. For the CDR3, the DNA is TGTGCCAGCAGCTTGAGCGGTTCGACTATACTGTTTTTT.